Following are 30 T cell receptor beta chains from one sample sequenced in a study of blood T cell repertoires in COVID-19. Sequencing used immunoSEQ multiplex PCR; TCRdb keeps in-frame clones, though not all of them. The data show 200,000 to 300,000 clones, about 86% seen once. Sequenced material: PBMCs or T cells enriched from blood (not recorded which). The receptors here all came from a woman aged 40-49 years with acute COVID-19.

This chain connects TRBV3-1 (or the pseudogene TRBV3-2) to TRBJ2-2, with unresolved D. The V gene lost 3 bases and the J gene lost 5 bases, with 7 bases spanning the gap. The CDR3 is made up of 13 amino acids. Germline V gene sequence: CDR1 LGHDT, CDR2 YNNKEL (reference sequence). In DNA form, the CDR3 reads TGTGCCAGCAGCCACCCATTTACCGGGGAGCTGTTTTTT. It translates to CASSHPFTGELFF.

This chain links TRBV4-1 with TRBJ2-2, with TRBD2 matching over 7 bases. CDR3 length: 16 residues. Germline-derived CDR1 and CDR2 are MGHRA and YSYEKL. V lost 2 bases and J lost 0; bases outside the gene matches: 3. CDR3: CASSQLAGTNTGELFF. The CDR3 region has the DNA TGCGCCAGCAGCCAATTAGCGGGCACGAACACCGGGGAGCTGTTTTTT.

J is TRBJ1-2 and V is TRBV4-1, with 8 bases that match TRBD1. Per germline, CDR1 MGHRA and CDR2 YSYEKL. J gave up 7 bases and V 0 bases, and 7 bases lay outside the gene matches. This CDR3 region has 15 residues. CDR3 residues: CASSQDLDRVGGYTF. CDR3 coding DNA: TGCGCCAGCAGCCAAGACCTGGACAGGGTAGGTGGCTACACCTTC.

The rearrangement joins TRBV27 to TRBJ2-7; TRBD2 agrees at 8 bases. Germline V gene lookup returns CDR1 MNHEY and CDR2 SMNVEV (reference sequence). The CDR3 covers 19 residues. Germline trimming cut 5 bases from V and 2 bases from J; bases unmatched to any gene: 20. CDR3: CASSPGSGGGSSPTYEQYF. CDR3 bases: TGTGCCAGCAGTCCCGGGAGCGGCGGGGGGTCCTCCCCCACCTACGAGCAGTACTTC.

The V and J genes are TRBV5-1 and TRBJ2-5; D may be TRBD2 (6 bases). The CDR3 has 14 amino acids. Germline loops: CDR1 SGHRS, CDR2 YFSETQ. Trimming shortened V by 0 bases and J by 5 bases, and 11 bases separated the two germline ends. In nucleotides, the CDR3 is TGCGCCAGCAGCTTGGCGGAGGGATGGGAGACCCAGTACTTC. It codes for CASSLAEGWETQYF. Filled out from reference TRBV5-1 and TRBJ2-5, the complete variable domain reads KAGVTQTPRYLIKTRGQQVTLSCSPISGHRSVSWYQQTPGQGLQFLFEYFSETQRNKGNFPGRFSGRQFSNSRSEMNVSTLELGDSALYLCASSLAEGWETQYFGPGTRLLVL.

The chain is built from TRBV19 and TRBJ2-1, with D possibly matching TRBD2 (5 bases). Germline loops: CDR1 LNHDA, CDR2 SQIVND (reference sequence). The length of the CDR3 is 13 residues. Deletions cut 4 bases from V and 6 bases from J, with 10 bases between. CDR3 protein: CASSRGLSNEQFF. The CDR3 nucleotides read TGTGCCAGTAGTAGAGGACTCTCCAATGAGCAGTTCTTC.

The chain links TRBV5-5 to TRBJ1-6; TRBD1 matches at 7 bases. The CDR3 consists of 15 residues. Germline V gene lookup returns CDR1 SGHKS and CDR2 YYEKEE (reference sequence). V shed 4 bases and J 10 bases; nucleotides not matched to a gene: 11. CDR3 sequence (DNA): TGTGCCAGCAGCCCCCTAGGGGGCGCGGGGTCACCCCTCCACTTT. Amino acids: CASSPLGGAGSPLHF.

The CDR3 is CASSYLGRSYGYTF. In DNA, the CDR3 is TGTGCCAGCAGTTATCTGGGCAGAAGCTATGGCTACACCTTC. This chain joins TRBV6-2 or TRBV6-3 and TRBJ1-2; D not resolved. Germline CDR1 is MNHEY and CDR2 is SVGEGT. The CDR3 is 14 residues long. Trimming cost V 3 bases and J 4 bases, with 12 bases left between them.

The chain employs TRBV9 and TRBJ2-7, with D possibly TRBD2 on 6 matching bases. The germline V gene encodes CDR1 SGDLS and CDR2 YYNGEE. Trimming took off 0 bases at V and 5 bases at J, with 12 bases between the two ends. The CDR3 runs to 14 residues. In nucleotides, the CDR3 is TGTGCCAGCAGCGTAGGTGGAGCGGGCCACGAGCAGTACTTC. Its translation is CASSVGGAGHEQYF.

The chain employs TRBV7-9 and TRBJ1-1; possible D gene TRBD1, 5 bases. CDR3 size: 14 residues. V was clipped by 4 bases and J by 3 bases, with 12 bases between them. From germline, CDR1 is SEHNR and CDR2 FQNEAQ (reference sequence). DNA of the CDR3: TGTGCCAGCAGCTCCGACAGAATTCACACTGAAGCTTTCTTT. This encodes CASSSDRIHTEAFF.

CDR3 protein: CASSHPGQGIKETQYF. DNA of the CDR3: TGTGCCAGCAGCCATCCGGGCCAGGGTATTAAAGAGACCCAGTACTTC. The chain links TRBV21-1 to TRBJ2-5; the table gives TRBD1 as D, unverified against the DNA. TRBV21-1 is an annotated pseudogene. The CDR3 loop spans 16 amino acids.

The chain is built from TRBV2 and TRBJ2-3, with 9 bases matching TRBD1. The CDR3 runs 14 residues. Germline CDR1 is SNHLY and CDR2 is FYNNEI. J lost 5 bases, V lost 4 bases, and 4 bases had no gene match. The CDR3 DNA follows: TGTGCCAGCAGTGTAGGGACAGGGTTAGATACGCAGTATTTT. Its translation: CASSVGTGLDTQYF. The variable domain in full, with the rest retrieved from reference TRBV2 and TRBJ2-3, is EPEVTQTPSHQVTQMGQEVILRCVPISNHLYFYWYRQILGQKVEFLVSFYNNEISEKSEIFDDQFSVERPDGSNFTLKIRSTKLEDSAMYFCASSVGTGLDTQYFGPGTRLTVL.

The chain couples TRBV5-1 to TRBJ2-1, with 8 nucleotides matching TRBD2. V trimming: 2 bases; J trimming: 5 bases; junction bases outside the gene matches: 6. This CDR3 comprises 15 residues. Germline V lookup: CDR1 SGHRS, CDR2 YFSETQ. This chain's CDR3 is CASSFLREGHNEQFF. CDR3 DNA: TGCGCCAGCAGCTTTCTTCGGGAGGGCCACAATGAGCAGTTCTTC.

This rearrangement joins TRBV7-2 to TRBJ1-1, with D tentatively TRBD1 (6 bases). The V end lost 1 base, the J end lost 6 bases, and 9 bases lay between the germline ends. Looked up from germline, CDR1 is SGHTA and CDR2 is FQGNSA. The CDR3 covers 13 residues. The DNA of the CDR3 is TGTGCCAGCAGCTTAGGTTGGACAGCTGAAGCTTTCTTT. Residues: CASSLGWTAEAFF.

The rearrangement links TRBV27 to TRBJ1-4; D unclear. This CDR3 is built from 16 residues. The V gene lost 4 bases and the J gene lost 4 bases, with 16 bases spanning the gap. Germline CDR1 MNHEY, CDR2 SMNVEV (reference sequence). CDR3: CASSSPKAGSNEKLFF. DNA of the CDR3: TGTGCCAGCAGTTCCCCGAAGGCCGGGAGTAATGAAAAACTGTTTTTT.

This clone showed up just once. The V call is TRBV18, the J call TRBJ2-1, with 8 bases identical to TRBD2. This CDR3 region has 19 residues. V lost 1 base, J lost 6 bases, and 17 bases stayed unmatched. Germline V gene sequence: CDR1 KGHSH, CDR2 LQKENI. The CDR3 sequence: CASSPQPNTGTREGNEQFF. The CDR3 DNA sequence: TGTGCCAGCTCACCACAACCGAACACCGGGACTAGAGAGGGCAATGAGCAGTTCTTC.

This chain uses TRBV2 with TRBJ2-2, with D uncertain. CDR1 SNHLY and CDR2 FYNNEI come from the germline V gene. V was clipped by 3 bases and J by 3 bases, with 8 bases between them. The CDR3 runs 14 residues. CDR3 coding DNA: TGTGCCAGCAGTGATCAGTTGGACACCGGGGAGCTGTTTTTT. This translates into CASSDQLDTGELFF.

In this sample, this clone turned up once. The rearrangement links TRBV19 to TRBJ1-5; 9 nucleotides align to TRBD1. Germline V lookup: CDR1 LNHDA, CDR2 SQIVND (reference sequence). Trimming took 8 bases from V and 7 from J; bases not matched to a gene: 6. The CDR3 runs 13 residues. CDR3 sequence (DNA): TGTGCCAGTGTGGGACAGGGAAGCCAGCCCCAGCATTTT. This gives the protein CASVGQGSQPQHF.

This chain links TRBV5-1 with TRBJ2-5, with 9 bases identical to TRBD2. Per germline, CDR1 SGHRS and CDR2 YFSETQ. This CDR3 has 15 residues. V was clipped by 4 bases and J by 3 bases; unmatched bases: 7. The CDR3 region has the DNA TGCGCCAGCAGCAAGACTAGCGGAGAAGAAGAGACCCAGTACTTC. This gives the protein CASSKTSGEEETQYF. The whole variable domain, remainder taken from reference TRBV5-1 and TRBJ2-5, is KAGVTQTPRYLIKTRGQQVTLSCSPISGHRSVSWYQQTPGQGLQFLFEYFSETQRNKGNFPGRFSGRQFSNSRSEMNVSTLELGDSALYLCASSKTSGEEETQYFGPGTRLLVL.

Comment on this clone: The same CDR3 is also encoded by other DNA sequences in this sample. This chain connects TRBV19 to TRBJ2-7; tentatively, D is TRBD1 (5 bases). Germline V gene data show CDR1 as LNHDA and CDR2 as SQIVND (reference sequence). The CDR3 length is 14 residues. The V end was cut by 3 bases, the J end by 0 bases, with 9 bases between. CDR3 loop: CASSIGRGSYEQYF. The CDR3 nucleotides are TGTGCCAGTAGTATCGGAAGGGGCTCCTACGAGCAGTACTTC. Looking up the rest from reference TRBV19 and TRBJ2-7 gives the full variable domain: DGGITQSPKYLFRKEGQNVTLSCEQNLNHDAMYWYRQDPGQGLRLIYYSQIVNDFQKGDIAEGYSVSREKKESFPLTVTSAQKNPTAFYLCASSIGRGSYEQYFGPGTRLTVT.

The sample holds one count of this clone. The rearrangement links TRBV3-1 (or the pseudogene TRBV3-2) to TRBJ1-6; D unclear. The CDR3 contains 13 residues. The V gene's germline CDR1 is LGHDT and CDR2 YNNKEL (reference sequence). Trimming took 1 base from V and 9 from J, leaving 7 bases between them. The CDR3 DNA sequence: TGTGCCAGCAGCCAAGCCACGGGTTCACCCCTCCACTTT. Residues: CASSQATGSPLHF.

The V gene is TRBV25-1, the J gene TRBJ2-5; possible D gene TRBD1, 7 bases. Per germline, CDR1 MGHDK and CDR2 SYGVNS. This CDR3 is 15 amino acids long. V shed 5 bases and J shed 5 bases, with 18 bases lying between them. The CDR3, as DNA: TGTGCCAGCAGTACCCGGACAGGTGGAGGGGAGACCCAGTACTTC. This codes for CASSTRTGGGETQYF.

This chain links TRBV27 with TRBJ2-7; 10 bases align to TRBD2. This CDR3 region has 13 residues. CDR1 is MNHEY and CDR2 is SMNVEV in the germline V gene (reference sequence). Trimming cost V 6 bases and J 5 bases; bases outside gene matches: 4. The CDR3 region is CASSLAGVNEQYF. The CDR3 DNA follows: TGTGCCAGCAGCCTAGCGGGAGTGAACGAGCAGTACTTC.

The V and J genes are TRBV9 and TRBJ1-4, with D uncertain. V shed 0 bases and J shed 7 bases, with 10 bases lying between them. This CDR3 comprises 14 residues. In germline, CDR1 is SGDLS, CDR2 YYNGEE. DNA of the CDR3: TGTGCCAGCAGCGTAGGAGGTGTGGGTGAAAAACTGTTTTTT. Its protein product is CASSVGGVGEKLFF.

The chain carries TRBV5-1 and TRBJ2-1; 7 bases match TRBD2. The CDR3 has 14 amino acids. Looked up from germline, CDR1 is SGHRS and CDR2 is YFSETQ. V dropped 2 bases and J dropped 6; count of bases not matched to a gene: 5. CDR3 coding DNA: TGCGCCAGCAGCTTTCGCGGGAGAGGCAATGAGCAGTTCTTC. As protein: CASSFRGRGNEQFF.

This clone was recorded only once. The V gene is TRBV11-2, the J gene TRBJ2-2; 8 positions match TRBD2. V dropped 5 bases and J dropped 7; count of bases not matched to a gene: 9. This CDR3 spans 15 amino acids. Looked up from germline, CDR1 is SGHAT and CDR2 is FQNNGV. The CDR3 spells CASSVWASGFGELFF. CDR3 DNA sequence: TGTGCCAGCAGCGTGTGGGCTAGCGGGTTCGGGGAGCTGTTTTTT.

The rearrangement links TRBV19 to TRBJ1-1; D gene ambiguous. The V end was cut by 3 bases, the J end by 6 bases, with 11 bases between. Germline CDR1 LNHDA, CDR2 SQIVND (reference sequence). The CDR3 length is 13 residues. The CDR3 bases are TGTGCCAGTAGTATCGGGGAAAACGCTGAAGCTTTCTTT. Encoded protein: CASSIGENAEAFF.

The chain combines TRBV7-9 with TRBJ1-1; D is possibly TRBD1 (5 bases). Germline CDR1 reads SEHNR; CDR2 reads FQNEAQ (reference sequence). The CDR3 extends over 15 amino acids. Trimming removed 5 bases at V and 4 bases at J, with 17 bases between. CDR3 nucleotide sequence: TGTGCCAGCAGCAAACCTCTGGGGCTAGTCACTGAAGCTTTCTTT. Its protein product is CASSKPLGLVTEAFF.

This clone showed up just once. The gene calls are TRBV14 and TRBJ1-5; D is unclear. The CDR3 has 18 residues. CDR1 is SGHDN, CDR2 FVKESK, per germline. The ends were cut back, 5 bases at V and 5 bases at J, with 25 bases in the middle. CDR3 coding DNA: TGTGCCAGCAGCAGTCCGGTCGTCGCGGAGGGTAGGGATCAGCCCCAGCATTTT. Its translation is CASSSPVVAEGRDQPQHF.

This clone was recorded a few times. The J gene is TRBJ1-3, the V gene TRBV29-1, with a weak D call TRBD1 (6 bases). Trimming left V 5 bases short and J 3 bases short, with 14 bases between. CDR1 and CDR2 from the germline V gene are SQVTM and ANQGSEA. The CDR3 extends over 14 amino acids. The CDR3, as DNA: TGCAGCGTTAGCGAAGGGGGTCTTGGAAACACCATATATTTT. It codes for CSVSEGGLGNTIYF. Combining the CDR3 with reference TRBV29-1 and TRBJ1-3 gives the whole variable domain SAVISQKPSRDICQRGTSLTIQCQVDSQVTMMFWYRQQPGQSLTLIATANQGSEATYESGFVIDKFPISRPNLTFSTLTVSNMSPEDSSIYLCSVSEGGLGNTIYFGEGSWLTVV.